These 20 T cell receptor beta chains were all obtained from the same sample, sequenced in a study of blood T cell repertoires in COVID-19. Sequencing was performed with immunoSEQ multiplex PCR; in TCRdb, only in-frame clones are kept and a portion is missing. The sample consists of some 300,000 clones, under 90% of them appearing once. The sequencing sample was made of PBMCs or T cells enriched from blood (not recorded which). Receptors originate from a woman aged 45-65 years who had been exposed to COVID-19.

V usage is TRBV4-1 and J usage is TRBJ2-1, with 9 bases fitting TRBD2. V lost 1 base, J lost 7 bases, and 8 bases stayed unmatched. Per the germline V gene, CDR1 is MGHRA and CDR2 is YSYEKL. The CDR3 spans 16 residues. The CDR3 DNA sequence: TGCGCCAGCAGCCAAGTTAAAGGACTAGCGTCAAATGAGCAGTTCTTC. This translates into CASSQVKGLASNEQFF.

CDR3 protein: CASSWTLTDTQYF. The CDR3 nucleotides are TGCGCCAGCAGTTGGACTCTCACAGATACGCAGTATTTT. This sequence joins TRBV4-1 and TRBJ2-3; tentative D call: TRBD2 (5 bases). V dropped 6 bases and J dropped 2 bases, with 9 bases sitting between them. CDR3 length: 13 residues. CDR1 MGHRA and CDR2 YSYEKL come from the germline V gene.

The genes are TRBV25-1 and TRBJ1-2; D is undetermined. Trimming took off 8 bases at V and 1 base at J, with 20 bases between the two ends. From germline, CDR1 is MGHDK and CDR2 SYGVNS. The CDR3 length is 16 residues. CDR3 region: CASRGGEVPFNYGYTF. The CDR3 DNA follows: TGTGCCAGCCGAGGCGGGGAGGTGCCCTTTAACTATGGCTACACCTTC.

Concerning this clone: Relative to the germline gene, one junction end is altered; a read error may explain this. CDR3 in amino acids: CASSFQGVNYGYTF. The CDR3 nucleotides are TGTGCCAGCAGTTTCCAGGGGGTCAACTATGGCTACACCTTT. The chain combines TRBV28 with TRBJ1-2; 7 bases are shared with TRBD1. The CDR3 consists of 14 residues. Per germline, CDR1 MDHEN and CDR2 SYDVKM.

This clone occurred a few times. This chain links TRBV25-1 with TRBJ1-1; D perhaps matches TRBD1 (6 bases). This CDR3 is 12 amino acids long. Looked up from germline, CDR1 is MGHDK and CDR2 is SYGVNS. Deletions cut 6 bases from V and 9 bases from J, with 14 bases between. The CDR3 nucleotides are TGTGCCAGCAGGGGGGCGGACAAGAAAGCTTTCTTT. It specifies CASRGADKKAFF.

V usage is TRBV20-1 and J usage is TRBJ1-4; tentative D call: TRBD1 (6 bases). The CDR3 spans 16 residues. Germline V gene data show CDR1 as DFQATT and CDR2 as SNEGSKA (reference sequence). Trimming stripped 3 bases from V and 4 bases from J, with 18 bases between. Written as DNA, the CDR3 is TGCAGTGCTAGTCCCCCGGGGGGGCGGAATAATGAAAAACTGTTTTTT. Amino acids: CSASPPGGRNNEKLFF.

The chain joins TRBV2 to TRBJ1-5, with 9 positions matching TRBD1. The V gene end was trimmed by 7 bases and the J gene end by 7 bases; junction bases not matched to a gene: 5. The V gene's germline CDR1 is SNHLY and CDR2 FYNNEI. There are 13 residues in the CDR3. In nucleotides, the CDR3 is TGTGCCAGCAACAGGGGGCCTTCCCAGCCCCAGCATTTT. Translating it yields CASNRGPSQPQHF. The full variable domain, with the rest looked up from reference TRBV2 and TRBJ1-5, is EPEVTQTPSHQVTQMGQEVILRCVPISNHLYFYWYRQILGQKVEFLVSFYNNEISEKSEIFDDQFSVERPDGSNFTLKIRSTKLEDSAMYFCASNRGPSQPQHFGDGTRLSIL.

The rearrangement links TRBV4-1 to TRBJ1-1; D is unclear. The CDR3 runs to 13 residues. Germline CDR1 is MGHRA and CDR2 is YSYEKL. Trimming removed 1 base at V and 5 bases at J, with 8 bases between. CDR3 amino acids: CASSQVPGTEAFF. CDR3 bases: TGCGCCAGCAGCCAAGTCCCGGGGACTGAAGCTTTCTTT.

The genes are TRBV5-1 and TRBJ2-3, with a possible D match to TRBD2 (5 bases). Germline V gives CDR1 SGHRS, CDR2 YFSETQ. CDR3 length equals 11 residues. Trimming cost V 5 bases and J 10 bases, with 11 bases left between them. CDR3 bases: TGCGCCAGCAGACTAGAGGGTCCGCAGTATTTT. Amino acids: CASRLEGPQYF.

V usage is TRBV4-1 and J usage is TRBJ2-7, with D perhaps matching TRBD1 (5 bases). Trimming cost V 1 base and J 5 bases, with 21 bases left between them. Germline V gene lookup returns CDR1 MGHRA and CDR2 YSYEKL. CDR3 length: 17 amino acids. The CDR3 bases are TGCGCCAGCAGCCAAGGGGGTCAGGGTCCCCCCCACCACGAGCAGTACTTC. This gives the protein CASSQGGQGPPHHEQYF.

The V and J genes are TRBV29-1 and TRBJ2-3; 8 bases are shared with TRBD2. V was pared by 2 bases and J by 6 bases, with 1 base of the junction left unmatched. This CDR3 has 12 residues. Germline V gives CDR1 SQVTM, CDR2 ANQGSEA. The CDR3 DNA follows: TGCAGCGTTGAACGCGGGGGGGATACGCAGTATTTT. Protein product: CSVERGGDTQYF.

This clone showed up just a few times. The gene calls are TRBV28 and TRBJ2-7; TRBD1 is a possible D gene (6 bases). The CDR3 is made up of 11 amino acids. CDR1 is MDHEN and CDR2 is SYDVKM in the germline V gene. The V gene lost 8 bases and the J gene lost 4 bases, with 9 bases spanning the gap. This chain's CDR3 is CASGDKYEQYF. CDR3 nucleotide sequence: TGTGCCAGCGGGGACAAATACGAGCAGTACTTC.

The V gene is TRBV5-4, the J gene TRBJ1-3; 7 bases map to TRBD1. Unmatched junction bases numbered 2, after V lost 4 bases and J lost 1 base. Looked up from germline, CDR1 is SGHNT and CDR2 is YYREEE (reference sequence). This CDR3 comprises 14 residues. CDR3 coding DNA: TGTGCCAGCAGCGCGACAGGGTCTGGAAACACCATATATTTT. Translating gives CASSATGSGNTIYF.

The chain couples TRBV12-3 or TRBV12-4 to TRBJ1-1, with no clear D. This CDR3 has 13 residues. V was pared by 5 bases and J by 5 bases, with 12 bases between. This CDR3 is CASSPEIGTEAFF. CDR3 sequence (DNA): TGTGCCAGCAGTCCGGAGATCGGTACTGAAGCTTTCTTT.

The genes are TRBV5-1 and TRBJ1-1; D might be TRBD1 (5 bases). V was shortened by 3 bases and J by 4 bases, with 19 bases between the two germline ends. Looked up from germline, CDR1 is SGHRS and CDR2 is YFSETQ. This CDR3 is 16 amino acids long. The CDR3: CASSSEPGGLGTEAFF. CDR3 bases: TGCGCCAGCAGCTCGGAACCCGGGGGGTTAGGCACTGAAGCTTTCTTT.

This chain connects TRBV30 to TRBJ2-7; tentative D call: TRBD1 (5 bases). The germline V gene encodes CDR1 GTSNPN and CDR2 SVGIG (reference sequence). V dropped 5 bases and J dropped 3 bases, with 14 bases sitting between them. This CDR3 region has 13 residues. The CDR3: CAWALGHNYEQYF. For the CDR3, the DNA is TGTGCCTGGGCCTTAGGACACAACTACGAGCAGTACTTC.

The chain employs TRBV4-1 and TRBJ2-7; tentative D call: TRBD1 (5 bases). In germline, CDR1 is MGHRA, CDR2 YSYEKL. CDR3 length: 14 amino acids. Between the trimmed V and J ends, which lost 2 bases and 2 bases, there was a span of 10 bases. The CDR3 sequence is CASSQRTSAYEQYF. CDR3 coding DNA: TGCGCCAGCAGCCAAAGGACATCCGCCTACGAGCAGTACTTC.

V usage is TRBV12-3 or TRBV12-4 and J usage is TRBJ2-1; D is uncertain. Trimming took off 7 bases at V and 6 bases at J, with 10 bases between the two ends. CDR3 length: 12 residues. CDR3 protein: CASTNIFNEQFF. CDR3 sequence (DNA): TGTGCCAGCACAAACATCTTCAATGAGCAGTTCTTC.

The chain employs TRBV21-1 and TRBJ2-1; TRBD2 reflects the table's D call only, with no check against the DNA. TRBV21-1 is listed as a pseudogene. CDR3 size: 15 residues. The CDR3 loop is CASSPRLGDLNEQFF. In DNA form, the CDR3 reads TGTGCCAGCAGCCCGAGACTAGGCGACCTCAATGAGCAGTTCTTC.

V is TRBV5-6 and J is TRBJ1-2; D unclear. Germline V CDR1 and CDR2: SGHDT, YYEEEE. Trimming shortened V by 0 bases and J by 4 bases, and 13 bases separated the two germline ends. The CDR3 sequence is 15 residues long. CDR3: CASSLVEGFVYGYTF. The CDR3 nucleotides are TGTGCCAGCAGCTTGGTTGAGGGATTTGTCTATGGCTACACCTTC. Full variable domain (missing parts from reference TRBV5-6 and TRBJ1-2): DAGVTQSPTHLIKTRGQQVTLRCSPKSGHDTVSWYQQALGQGPQFIFQYYEEEERQRGNFPDRFSGHQFPNYSSELNVNALLLGDSALYLCASSLVEGFVYGYTFGSGTRLTVV.